The 5 T cell receptor beta chains in this list originate from one sample, sequenced in a study of post-analysis software for immune sequencing data (dated by TCRdb to between 2015 and 2017). Summary of the overall study and its limitations: Significantly higher frequencies in patients than in controls were found for roughly 5 TRBV segments, including TRBV5-6, TRBV5-1 and TRBV20-1.

Antigen specificity for these receptors is unknown. Preparation of the library involved PCR. Sequencing relied on an Illumina HiSeq 2500. To reduce PCR and sequencing biases, unique molecular identifiers were incorporated into the TCR beta cDNA libraries. Clones were called with MiXCR by TCRdb after fastp trimmed the public reads at Q25, and only in-frame beta chains were retained. Here each entry gathers all rows of one CDR3 protein and keeps the most common genes and DNA. The sample data list about half a million distinct CDR3 sequences, and approximately 45% of these were observed just once. The ten largest clones capture around 10% of the sample. What was sequenced was blood. These TCRs come from a girl under 18 with multiple sclerosis.

The chain carries TRBV5-1 and TRBJ1-2; 7 nucleotides line up with TRBD1. After removal of 4 bases from V and 3 bases from J, the junction contained 9 bases not matched to a gene. This CDR3 has 15 residues. The germline gives CDR1 SGHRS, CDR2 YFSETQ. As DNA, the CDR3 is TGCGCCAGCAGCCTGACAGGGAAGTATGACTATGGCTACACCTTC. This codes for CASSLTGKYDYGYTF.

In its sample, this clonotype was seen once. The chain combines TRBV5-1 with TRBJ1-2, with 12 bases aligning to TRBD1. The J segment lost 6 bases and the V segment lost 0 bases, leaving 9 bases of the junction unmatched. The CDR3 loop spans 17 amino acids. CDR1 SGHRS and CDR2 YFSETQ come from the germline V gene. The CDR3 spells CASSLEGQGAILDGYTF. CDR3 in DNA: TGCGCCAGCAGCTTGGAGGGACAGGGGGCGATCTTGGATGGCTACACCTTC.

This clonotype was picked up a small number of times. The chain couples TRBV12-3 or TRBV12-4 to TRBJ2-3; no clear D. V lost 1 base and J lost 8, with 10 bases in between. CDR3 length equals 13 residues. Written as DNA, the CDR3 is TGTGCCAGCAGTTTAGTTAATATGGGTACGCAGTATTTT. The encoded protein is CASSLVNMGTQYF.

The chain has TRBV5-1 and TRBJ2-3, with 11 bases fitting TRBD2. Looked up from germline, CDR1 is SGHRS and CDR2 is YFSETQ. This CDR3 has 16 residues. V gave up 4 bases and J gave up 0 bases; unmatched junction bases: 4. CDR3: CASSQGTSGSTDTQYF. In nucleotides, the CDR3 is TGCGCCAGCAGCCAAGGGACTAGCGGAAGCACAGATACGCAGTATTTT.

There are a few counts of this clonotype. This chain links TRBV4-3 with TRBJ2-5; D unresolved. Trimming stripped 1 base from V and 0 bases from J, with 9 bases between. The CDR3 has 15 amino acids. Germline values: CDR1 LGHNA, CDR2 YSLEER. DNA of the CDR3: TGCGCCAGCAGCCAAGGGGCAGCCGACCAAGAGACCCAGTACTTC. Translating it yields CASSQGAADQETQYF.